A selection of T cell receptor beta chains follows, all from one sample in a study of blood T cell repertoires in COVID-19. Sequenced by immunoSEQ multiplex PCR; TCRdb stores in-frame clones only, minus some. Of 150,000 or so clones in the sample, 84% were seen once. Source material: peripheral blood. These receptors originate from a woman aged 45-60 years in a cohort sampled during active or convalescent COVID-19. Both conserved end residues are part of each CDR3. Fields, in order: D gene, J gene, V gene, clone size, CDR3 protein, CDR3 DNA. The D gene is left open where the match is weak. Rows may omit the clone size; those that give it use once, few, many or a size class.

-	TRBJ1-2	TRBV6-5	-	CASRGVEGGHYGYTF	TGTGCCAGCAGGGGGGTAGAAGGGGGACACTATGGCTACACCTTC
-	TRBJ1-5	TRBV4-1	-	CASSQVGQGNGNQPQHF	TGCGCCAGCAGCCAAGTGGGGCAGGGGAATGGCAATCAGCCCCAGCATTTT
-	TRBJ1-5	TRBV24-1	-	CATSDFEGPQHF	TGTGCCACCAGTGATTTTGAGGGGCCCCAGCATTTT
TRBD1	TRBJ2-4	TRBV7-9	-	CASSVGTGLNIQYF	TGTGCCAGCAGCGTCGGGACAGGGCTAAACATTCAGTACTTC
TRBD1	TRBJ2-1	TRBV18	once	CASSPRTGGYEQFF	TGTGCCAGCTCACCACGGACAGGGGGCTATGAGCAGTTCTTC
-	TRBJ1-4	TRBV6-2/TRBV6-3	-	CASSGPTTNEKLFF	TGTGCCAGCAGTGGCCCGACAACTAATGAAAAACTGTTTTTT
TRBD1	TRBJ1-2	TRBV7-9	-	CASSQPGQGVYGYTF	TGTGCCAGCAGCCAACCGGGACAGGGGGTCTATGGCTACACCTTC
TRBD1	TRBJ2-7	TRBV4-1	-	CASSHQGQGYEQYF	TGCGCCAGCAGCCACCAGGGACAGGGCTACGAGCAGTACTTC
-	TRBJ2-7	TRBV6-5	-	CASSYSNRQTSYEQYF	TGTGCCAGCAGTTACTCGAACAGGCAGACCTCCTACGAGCAGTACTTC
-	TRBJ1-4	TRBV2	-	CASSDSLRTNEKLFF	TGTGCCAGCAGTGATTCTTTGAGGACTAATGAAAAACTGTTTTTT
TRBD2	TRBJ2-1	TRBV5-1	-	CASSPGTSGALRTYNEQFF	TGCGCCAGCAGCCCGGGGACTAGCGGGGCCCTGCGGACTTACAATGAGCAGTTCTTC
TRBD1	TRBJ1-4	TRBV2	-	CASSEPQGATNEKLFF	TGTGCCAGCAGTGAACCGCAGGGGGCAACTAATGAAAAACTGTTTTTT
-	TRBJ2-7	TRBV30	-	CAWSVSGYEQYF	TGTGCCTGGAGTGTAAGCGGCTACGAGCAGTACTTC
-	TRBJ1-1	TRBV7-8	few	CASSSSRAEAFF	TGTGCCAGCAGTTCGAGTCGTGCTGAAGCTTTCTTT
-	TRBJ1-5	TRBV5-6	-	CASSLPGSNQPQHF	TGTGCCAGCAGCCTGCCAGGTAGCAATCAGCCCCAGCATTTT
TRBD2	TRBJ2-1	TRBV2	-	CASSDVAGGDNEQFF	TGTGCCAGCAGCGATGTAGCGGGGGGGGACAATGAGCAGTTCTTC
-	TRBJ2-3	TRBV6-6	-	CASTSGGGYTQYF	TGTGCCAGCACTTCGGGGGGCGGATATACGCAGTATTTT
TRBD2	TRBJ2-3	TRBV5-1	-	CASSLSSGGVTLGTDTQYF	TGCGCCAGCAGCTTGAGTAGCGGGGGGGTGACATTGGGCACAGATACGCAGTATTTT
-	TRBJ2-3	TRBV11-2	-	CASSLRDTQYF	TGTGCCAGCAGCTTACGAGATACGCAGTATTTT
TRBD1	TRBJ2-2	TRBV7-2	-	CASSPTGGNTGELFF	TGTGCCAGCAGCCCTACAGGGGGGAACACCGGGGAGCTGTTTTTT
TRBD1	TRBJ2-3	TRBV13	-	CASSLVLGQTSTDTQYF	TGTGCCAGCAGCTTAGTTTTGGGACAGACTAGCACAGATACGCAGTATTTT
-	TRBJ2-7	TRBV5-1	-	CASSPTGHSYEQYF	TGCGCCAGCAGCCCAACGGGACACTCATACGAGCAGTACTTC
-	TRBJ1-2	TRBV20-1	-	CSVGGYGYTF	TGCAGTGTAGGAGGTTATGGCTACACCTTC
-	TRBJ1-1	TRBV14	-	CASRKIGDTEAFF	TGTGCCAGCAGAAAGATAGGGGACACTGAAGCTTTCTTT
-	TRBJ1-6	TRBV29-1	many	CSVADGRGPLHF	TGCAGCGTGGCCGACGGGAGGGGACCCCTCCACTTT
TRBD1	TRBJ2-5	TRBV16	once	CASSQQGGQLQETQYF	TGTGCCAGCAGCCAACAAGGGGGACAGCTACAAGAGACCCAGTACTTC
TRBD2	TRBJ2-7	TRBV7-6	-	CASSLRGTSGGPSSYEQYF	TGTGCCAGCAGCTTACGAGGGACTAGCGGGGGGCCTAGCTCCTACGAGCAGTACTTC
TRBD1	TRBJ1-5	TRBV19	-	CASSNRGGNQPQHF	TGTGCCAGTAGCAACAGGGGGGGGAATCAGCCCCAGCATTTT
-	TRBJ2-3	TRBV5-1	-	CASRTGTSTDTQYF	TGCGCCAGCAGGACAGGAACCTCCACAGATACGCAGTATTTT
TRBD1	TRBJ2-2	TRBV27	-	CASSTRDSYTGELFF	TGTGCCAGCAGTACCCGGGACAGCTACACCGGGGAGCTGTTTTTT
TRBD1	TRBJ1-1	TRBV11-2	-	CASSFGTGQWTEAFF	TGTGCCAGCAGCTTCGGGACAGGCCAGTGGACTGAAGCTTTCTTT